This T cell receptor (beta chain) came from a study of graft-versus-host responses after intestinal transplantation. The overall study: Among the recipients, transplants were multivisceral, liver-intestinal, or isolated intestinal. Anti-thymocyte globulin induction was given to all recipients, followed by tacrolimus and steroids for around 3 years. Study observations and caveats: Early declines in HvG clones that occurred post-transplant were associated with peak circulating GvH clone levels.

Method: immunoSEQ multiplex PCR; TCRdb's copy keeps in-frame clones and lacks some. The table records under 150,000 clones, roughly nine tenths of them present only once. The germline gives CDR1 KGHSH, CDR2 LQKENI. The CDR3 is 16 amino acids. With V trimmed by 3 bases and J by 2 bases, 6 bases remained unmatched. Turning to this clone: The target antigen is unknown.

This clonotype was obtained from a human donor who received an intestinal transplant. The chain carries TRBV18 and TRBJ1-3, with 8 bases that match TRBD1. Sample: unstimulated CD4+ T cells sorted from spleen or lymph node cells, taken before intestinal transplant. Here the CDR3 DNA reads TGTGCCAGCTCACCCCGGACAGGGAAGACTGGAAACACCATATATTTT. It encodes CASSPRTGKTGNTIYF.